This T cell receptor (beta chain) was sequenced during a study of CD8 T cells in Susac syndrome. On the study more broadly: Among sequenced Susac syndrome patients, about six had active disease and about eight were in remission. Study conclusions and caveats: No clonal expansion appeared among CD4+ T cells in Susac patients.

The trim removed 3 bases at V and 12 bases at J, leaving 16 bases unmatched. The CDR3 covers 15 residues. Germline lookup yields CDR1 LGHDT and CDR2 YNNKEL (reference sequence). TEMRA cells were enriched by FACS, and CD4+ and CD8+ T cells were negatively isolated. RNA totalling 0.5 to 1 ug underwent reverse transcription with random hexamers. MiXCR, applied by TCRdb to the immunoSEQ multiplex PCR reads, yields one record per CDR3 protein. The sample comprises around 180,000 distinct CDR3 sequences, 85% to 95% of which are singletons, and roughly 0.12% rests with the top ten. As regards this clonotype: Its cognate antigen is unknown.

The source material was CD4+ T cells from PBMCs. The TCR comes from a human donor with Susac syndrome. The chain uses TRBV3-1 and TRBJ1-1; 7 nucleotides align to TRBD1. The CDR3 DNA reads TGTGCCAGCAGCCATCAGATTTATGAGACAGGGTCCCCTTTCTTT. Amino acids: CASSHQIYETGSPFF.